This T cell receptor (beta chain) was profiled in a study of cytomegalovirus exposure and HLA in healthy donors. Losses at the gene ends were 2 bases for V and 3 bases for J; bases not matched to a gene: 7. CDR3 length: 16 amino acids. Germline lookup yields CDR1 SGHNT and CDR2 YYREEE (reference sequence). Study-level points and caveats: In an earlier analysis, productive rearrangement rates for most beta V segments clustered near 87% or 30%. Reportedly, TCR beta sequences accurately predicted HLA-A and HLA-B alleles in most subjects.

The primer mix had 60 Vbeta and 13 Jbeta primers. Only in-frame clones appear in the TCRdb table, and some are missing; sequencing was by immunoSEQ multiplex PCR. This table has about 210,000 clones, approximately 80% appearing once. In regard to this clone: Its matching antigen is unknown.

Input material: PBMCs. The TCR originated in a man aged 30-40 years in good health and CMV-seronegative. The rearrangement links TRBV5-4 to TRBJ2-2; TRBD2 aligns across 7 bases. The CDR3 nucleotides read TGTGCCAGCAGCTTCTGGCGGGGGAAGGACACCGGGGAGCTGTTTTTT. Protein sequence: CASSFWRGKDTGELFF.